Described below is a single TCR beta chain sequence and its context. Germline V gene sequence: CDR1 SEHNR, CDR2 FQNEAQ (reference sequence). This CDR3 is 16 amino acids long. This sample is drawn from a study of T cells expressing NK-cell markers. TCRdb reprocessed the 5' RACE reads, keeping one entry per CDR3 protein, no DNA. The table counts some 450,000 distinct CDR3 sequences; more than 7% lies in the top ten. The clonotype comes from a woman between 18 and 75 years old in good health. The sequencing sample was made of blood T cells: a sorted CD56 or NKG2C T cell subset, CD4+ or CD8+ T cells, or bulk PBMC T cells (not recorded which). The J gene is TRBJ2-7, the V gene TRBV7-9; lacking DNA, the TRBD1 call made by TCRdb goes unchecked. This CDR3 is CASSLSSGQGVYEQYF.